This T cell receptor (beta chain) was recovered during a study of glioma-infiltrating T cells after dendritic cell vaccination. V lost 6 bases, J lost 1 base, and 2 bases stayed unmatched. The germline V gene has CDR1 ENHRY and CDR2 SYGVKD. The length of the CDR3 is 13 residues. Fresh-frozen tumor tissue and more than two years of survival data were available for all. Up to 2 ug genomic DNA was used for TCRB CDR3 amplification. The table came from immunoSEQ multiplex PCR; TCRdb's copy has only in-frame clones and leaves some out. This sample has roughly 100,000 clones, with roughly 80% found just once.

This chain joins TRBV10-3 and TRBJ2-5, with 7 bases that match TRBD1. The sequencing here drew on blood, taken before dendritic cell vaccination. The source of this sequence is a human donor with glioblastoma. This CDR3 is CAIRQGPQETQYF. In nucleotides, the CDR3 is TGTGCCATCAGACAGGGGCCCCAAGAGACCCAGTACTTC.